This passage covers 11 T cell receptor beta chains from one sample sequenced in a study of T cells in Graves' hyperthyroidism and ophthalmopathy. Regions amplified from RNA transcripts were the TCR beta CDR3 regions. TCR CDR3 underwent first-round RT-PCR with the HTBI primer set. MiXCR, run by TCRdb on the multiplex PCR reads, gives a single entry per CDR3 protein. The sample lists 200,000 to 250,000 distinct CDR3 sequences, 24% occurring once. Sequenced sample: blood. The receptors originated from a woman aged 40 to 50 with Graves' ophthalmopathy.

This clonotype was detected ten times or more. This chain links TRBV19 with TRBJ2-7; 10 bases are shared with TRBD2. CDR3 length equals 16 residues. Germline V lookup: CDR1 LNHDA, CDR2 SQIVND (reference sequence). The V segment lost 1 base and the J segment 0 bases; nucleotides outside the gene matches: 3. CDR3 protein: CASSIGLAGNSYEQYF. The CDR3 coding sequence is TGTGCCAGTAGTATAGGACTAGCGGGTAACTCCTACGAGCAGTACTTC.

This clonotype was recorded many times. This chain joins TRBV4-2 and TRBJ2-7; 9 bases are a match to TRBD2. This CDR3 has 15 amino acids. V trimming: 1 base; J trimming: 4 bases; junction bases outside the gene matches: 5. CDR1 and CDR2 from the germline V gene are LGHNA and YNFKEQ. In DNA form, the CDR3 reads TGTGCCAGCAGCCAAGTCGGCGCGGGAGGGTACGAGCAGTACTTC. Amino acid sequence: CASSQVGAGGYEQYF.

In this sample, this clonotype turned up a few times. The genes are TRBV5-1 and TRBJ2-5; D may match TRBD1 or TRBD2 (5 bases each). Deletions cut 7 bases from V and 0 bases from J, with 13 bases between. This CDR3 is built from 14 residues. Germline assignment: CDR1 SGHRS and CDR2 YFSETQ. The CDR3 spells CASSERGYQETQYF. The CDR3 DNA reads as TGCGCCAGCTCCGAGAGGGGCTACCAAGAGACCCAGTACTTC.

This rearrangement joins TRBV6-2 or TRBV6-3 to TRBJ2-5; D is tentatively TRBD1 or TRBD2 (5 bases each). Trimming pared 6 bases from V and 6 bases from J, leaving 17 bases between. The CDR3 is 14 residues long. CDR1 is MNHEY, CDR2 SVGEGT, per germline. Written as DNA, the CDR3 is TGTGCCAGCAGCCCCGGGGCCTTATTACAGACCCAGTACTTC. Encoded protein: CASSPGALLQTQYF.

The CDR3 DNA reads TGTGCCAGTAGTCTTGGGGGACAGCTCCGCTACGAGCAGTACTTC. Translation: CASSLGGQLRYEQYF. The V call is TRBV19, the J call TRBJ2-7; 7 nucleotides match TRBD1. Germline V gives CDR1 LNHDA, CDR2 SQIVND (reference sequence). The trim removed 5 bases at V and 3 bases at J, leaving 10 bases unmatched. The CDR3 runs to 15 residues.

The chain recombines TRBV14 with TRBJ2-2, with D unresolved. The germline CDR1 and CDR2 sequences are SGHDN and FVKESK. The CDR3 extends over 13 amino acids. With 4 bases removed from V and 7 bases from J, the gap between germline ends came to 10 bases. CDR3 bases: TGTGCCAGCAGCCTCATTGACCGCGGGGAGCTGTTTTTT. It translates to CASSLIDRGELFF.

At least ten counts were recorded for this clonotype. This rearrangement joins TRBV18 to TRBJ2-5; D tentatively reads TRBD1 or TRBD2 (5 bases each). Trimming pared 2 bases from V and 1 base from J, leaving 17 bases between. Germline V gives CDR1 KGHSH, CDR2 LQKENI. There are 17 residues in the CDR3. The CDR3 bases are TGTGCCAGCTCACCAGAGGGGAATCAGGGCCTCCAAGAGACCCAGTACTTC. This sequence encodes CASSPEGNQGLQETQYF. Complete variable domain (other parts from reference TRBV18 and TRBJ2-5): NAGVMQNPRHLVRRRGQEARLRCSPMKGHSHVYWYRQLPEEGLKFMVYLQKENIIDESGMPKERFSAEFPKEGPSILRIQQVVRGDSAAYFCASSPEGNQGLQETQYFGPGTRLLVL.

In this sample, this clonotype turned up many times. The chain has TRBV5-1 and TRBJ2-5; D may be TRBD1 (6 bases). CDR1 and CDR2 (germline): SGHRS, YFSETQ. Trimming took off 2 bases at V and 3 bases at J, with 11 bases between the two ends. The CDR3 is made up of 14 amino acids. For the CDR3, the DNA is TGCGCCAGCAGCTTCCACGAGGGGGAAGAGACCCAGTACTTC. Encoded protein: CASSFHEGEETQYF.

The chain employs TRBV25-1 and TRBJ1-6; D is ambiguous. Looked up from germline, CDR1 is MGHDK and CDR2 is SYGVNS. The length of the CDR3 is 14 residues. Between the trimmed V and J ends, which lost 4 bases and 3 bases, there was a span of 7 bases. CDR3 nucleotides: TGTGCCAGCAGTGGCAGGATCTATAATTCACCCCTCCACTTT. Protein product: CASSGRIYNSPLHF.

This clonotype came up many times. The chain recombines TRBV2 with TRBJ1-2, with unresolved D. The CDR3 is 15 amino acids. Trimming removed 2 bases at V and 8 bases at J, with 18 bases between. CDR1 is SNHLY, CDR2 FYNNEI, per germline. This CDR3 reads CASSEFKAGPWGYTF. CDR3 in DNA: TGTGCCAGCAGTGAATTTAAGGCAGGACCTTGGGGCTACACCTTC.

This clonotype was seen ten or more times. This chain uses TRBV12-5 with TRBJ2-2; 9 bases match TRBD2. Germline CDR1 LGHNT, CDR2 FRNRAP. The ends lost 3 bases at V and 6 bases at J; junction bases unmatched: 5. The CDR3 runs to 15 residues. CDR3 in amino acids: CASGLTSGYPGELFF. For the CDR3, the DNA is TGTGCTAGTGGTTTAACTAGCGGGTATCCCGGGGAGCTGTTTTTT.